Following are 11 T cell receptor beta chains from one sample sequenced in a study of blood T cell repertoires in COVID-19. Method: immunoSEQ multiplex PCR; TCRdb's copy keeps in-frame clones and lacks some. This table has hundreds of thousands of clones, nearly 90% appearing once. Material: PBMCs or T cells enriched from blood (not recorded which). The receptors here all came from a woman younger than 30 with acute COVID-19.

V usage is TRBV2 and J usage is TRBJ1-3; D is perhaps TRBD1 (5 bases). V gave up 5 bases and J gave up 3 bases, with 17 bases separating them. Germline CDR1 and CDR2: SNHLY and FYNNEI. The CDR3 loop spans 16 amino acids. DNA of the CDR3: TGTGCCAGCAGTCAGGGCTTGGTGTTAGGTGGAAACACCATATATTTT. It is translated as CASSQGLVLGGNTIYF.

This chain links TRBV7-9 with TRBJ1-5; D not certain. The length of the CDR3 is 13 residues. Germline lookup yields CDR1 SEHNR and CDR2 FQNEAQ (reference sequence). The V and J ends lost 3 bases and 9 bases respectively, with 12 bases between them. CDR3 amino acids: CASSLDGLRPQHF. CDR3 bases: TGTGCCAGCAGCTTGGACGGACTGCGGCCCCAGCATTTT.

The V call is TRBV19, the J call TRBJ1-5; TRBD1 matches at 8 bases. V shed 8 bases, J shed 3 bases, and the junction held 6 bases outside the gene matches. Germline CDR1 is LNHDA and CDR2 is SQIVND (reference sequence). CDR3 length: 14 residues. The CDR3 region is CASGRDRINQPQHF. The CDR3 bases are TGTGCCAGTGGCCGGGACAGGATCAATCAGCCCCAGCATTTT.

The V call is TRBV18, the J call TRBJ1-2; TRBD1 aligns across 7 bases. The CDR3 is 16 residues long. V trimming: 2 bases; J trimming: 7 bases; junction bases outside the gene matches: 13. The germline CDR1 and CDR2 sequences are KGHSH and LQKENI. The CDR3 DNA reads as TGTGCCAGCTCACCAGAGACAGGGAGGATGATGGGTGGCTACACCTTC. It specifies CASSPETGRMMGGYTF.

This clone has only one observation. Here the CDR3 DNA reads TGTGCCAGCTCACTATCTAGCGGCACAGATACGCAGTATTTT. Encoded protein: CASSLSSGTDTQYF. J is TRBJ2-3 and V is TRBV18; tentative D call: TRBD2 (6 bases). The V gene lost 4 bases and the J gene lost 1 base, with 9 bases spanning the gap. The CDR3 extends over 14 amino acids. The germline CDR1 and CDR2 sequences are KGHSH and LQKENI.

The V gene is TRBV11-2, the J gene TRBJ1-1, with unresolved D. The CDR3 runs to 15 residues. Germline V gene data show CDR1 as SGHAT and CDR2 as FQNNGV. Trimming shortened V by 5 bases and J by 0 bases, and 13 bases separated the two germline ends. CDR3 nucleotides: TGTGCCAGCAGCCCACGCGGCGGAATGAACACTGAAGCTTTCTTT. As protein: CASSPRGGMNTEAFF.

CDR3 in DNA: TGTGCCAGCAGCCAAGAGAGGGGAGGGACCGGGGAGCTGTTTTTT. Amino acids: CASSQERGGTGELFF. This chain links TRBV3-1 (or the pseudogene TRBV3-2) with TRBJ2-2; TRBD2 aligns across 7 bases. Germline V gene data show CDR1 as LGHDT and CDR2 as YNNKEL (reference sequence). J lost 5 bases, V lost 0 bases, and 3 bases had no gene match. The CDR3 runs to 15 residues.

This clone was recorded only once. The rearrangement links TRBV7-9 to TRBJ1-4; D remains ambiguous. CDR1 is SEHNR, CDR2 FQNEAQ, per germline (reference sequence). This CDR3 region has 14 residues. V lost 1 base to trimming and J lost 4 bases, with 7 bases between them. The DNA for the CDR3 is TGTGCCAGCAGCTTAGTTAGTCTTAATGAAAAACTGTTTTTT. This translates into CASSLVSLNEKLFF.

This clone occurred a few times. The sample contains more than one DNA sequence encoding this CDR3. The V and J genes are TRBV11-3 and TRBJ2-7; TRBD1 matches 7 bases. This CDR3 region has 13 residues. CDR1 and CDR2 (germline): SGHNT, YENEEA. V trimming: 3 bases; J trimming: 2 bases; junction bases outside the gene matches: 1. The CDR3 protein is CASSLTGTYEQYF. The CDR3 DNA sequence: TGTGCCAGCAGCTTGACAGGGACCTACGAGCAGTACTTC.

The rearrangement uses TRBV13 and TRBJ2-7; D might be TRBD2 (5 bases). Germline CDR1 is PRHDT and CDR2 is FYEKMQ (reference sequence). Deletions cut 1 base from V and 4 bases from J, with 14 bases between. This CDR3 is 15 amino acids long. The CDR3 region is CASSLEGSDLYEQYF. The CDR3 DNA reads TGTGCCAGCAGCTTAGAGGGTAGCGACCTTTACGAGCAGTACTTC.

The CDR3 here is CASSFLGVPYGYTF. DNA of the CDR3: TGTGCCAGCAGCTTCCTAGGGGTGCCCTATGGCTACACCTTC. This chain uses TRBV11-2 with TRBJ1-2; TRBD1 is a possible D gene (5 bases). There are 14 residues in the CDR3. The germline gives CDR1 SGHAT, CDR2 FQNNGV. V lost 3 bases and J lost 4, with 12 bases in between. The full variable domain, in which reference TRBV11-2 and TRBJ1-2 provide the parts outside the CDR3, is EAGVAQSPRYKIIEKRQSVAFWCNPISGHATLYWYQQILGQGPKLLIQFQNNGVVDDSQLPKDRFSAERLKGVDSTLKIQPAKLEDSAVYLCASSFLGVPYGYTFGSGTRLTVV.